One and the same sample provided the 13 T cell receptor beta chains below, sequenced in a study of blood T cell repertoires in COVID-19. Profiled with immunoSEQ multiplex PCR; TCRdb holds only in-frame clones, not every one. The sample records around 240,000 clones, 91% being singletons. Sequencing was done on a sample of PBMCs or T cells enriched from blood (not recorded which). The receptors were sampled from a human donor in a cohort exposed to, infected with or recovered from COVID-19 (not recorded which). The donor label of this sample is uncertain.

The rearrangement uses TRBV5-1 and TRBJ2-3, with 7 bases fitting TRBD1. V lost 1 base and J lost 5; bases outside the gene matches: 7. Germline loops: CDR1 SGHRS, CDR2 YFSETQ. The CDR3 length is 15 residues. The CDR3 spells CASSLLTGAGDTQYF. The DNA of the CDR3 is TGCGCCAGCAGCTTGCTTACAGGGGCTGGAGATACGCAGTATTTT. The variable domain in full, completed from reference TRBV5-1 and TRBJ2-3, reads KAGVTQTPRYLIKTRGQQVTLSCSPISGHRSVSWYQQTPGQGLQFLFEYFSETQRNKGNFPGRFSGRQFSNSRSEMNVSTLELGDSALYLCASSLLTGAGDTQYFGPGTRLTVL.

This clone was seen a few times. The CDR3 region has the DNA TGTGCCAGCAGCCCAGCAGGGGGCAGGGAGACCCAGTACTTC. This encodes CASSPAGGRETQYF. The chain joins TRBV5-4 to TRBJ2-5; TRBD1 agrees at 8 bases. V lost 4 bases to trimming and J lost 5 bases; unmatched junction nucleotides: 7. CDR1 is SGHNT and CDR2 is YYREEE in the germline V gene (reference sequence). CDR3 length: 14 residues. The whole variable domain, remainder taken from reference TRBV5-4 and TRBJ2-5, is ETGVTQSPTHLIKTRGQQVTLRCSSQSGHNTVSWYQQALGQGPQFIFQYYREEENGRGNFPPRFSGLQFPNYSSELNVNALELDDSALYLCASSPAGGRETQYFGPGTRLLVL.

This chain links TRBV4-3 with TRBJ2-1, with D maybe TRBD2 (6 bases). CDR3 length: 13 residues. V was shortened by 1 base and J by 14 bases, with 15 bases between the two germline ends. The germline gives CDR1 LGHNA, CDR2 YSLEER. DNA for the CDR3: TGCGCCAGCAGCCAAGCCGTGGGCGGGACGAAGTTCTTC. Translating it yields CASSQAVGGTKFF.

The rearrangement links TRBV10-3 to TRBJ1-5; 8 bases fit TRBD1. V lost 0 bases, J lost 6 bases, and 4 bases stayed unmatched. CDR1 and CDR2 from the germline V gene are ENHRY and SYGVKD. This CDR3 is 15 amino acids long. The CDR3 coding sequence is TGTGCCATCAGTGAGTCGGACAGGGAAGGTCAGCCCCAGCATTTT. The encoded protein is CAISESDREGQPQHF.

V gene TRBV9 combines with J gene TRBJ1-1, with 9 bases identical to TRBD1. The trim removed 1 base at V and 2 bases at J, leaving 18 bases unmatched. Germline CDR1 is SGDLS and CDR2 is YYNGEE. The CDR3 spans 20 residues. The CDR3 DNA follows: TGTGCCAGCAGCGTATCTTTAGAGGGGGACAGGGTTACTTTAAACACTGAAGCTTTCTTT. Amino acid sequence: CASSVSLEGDRVTLNTEAFF.

Worth noting for this clone: Other DNA variants within this sample encode the same CDR3. The gene calls are TRBV4-3 and TRBJ2-7; the match to TRBD1 covers 7 bases. J was trimmed by 1 base and V by 1 base; bases with no gene match: 4. The CDR3 is 15 amino acids. Germline V gives CDR1 LGHNA, CDR2 YSLEER. CDR3 DNA: TGCGCCAGCAGCCAAGGGACAGGCCCTTCCTACGAGCAGTACTTC. Translated: CASSQGTGPSYEQYF.

V is TRBV9 and J is TRBJ1-6; perhaps TRBD1 as D (5 bases). With 0 bases removed from V and 8 bases from J, the gap between germline ends came to 15 bases. CDR3 length: 16 residues. The germline V gene encodes CDR1 SGDLS and CDR2 YYNGEE. The CDR3 DNA reads TGTGCCAGCAGCGTAGCCCTGACAGATCGGGATTCACCCCTCCACTTT. Translating gives CASSVALTDRDSPLHF.

V and J are TRBV19 and TRBJ1-2; D is unresolved. Germline loops: CDR1 LNHDA, CDR2 SQIVND (reference sequence). Deletions cut 10 bases from V and 2 bases from J, with 14 bases between. This CDR3 spans 13 amino acids. The CDR3 loop is CATQTGRNYGYTF. The CDR3 region has the DNA TGTGCCACTCAGACCGGGAGGAACTATGGCTACACCTTC. Variable domain in full (rest from reference TRBV19 and TRBJ1-2): DGGITQSPKYLFRKEGQNVTLSCEQNLNHDAMYWYRQDPGQGLRLIYYSQIVNDFQKGDIAEGYSVSREKKESFPLTVTSAQKNPTAFYLCATQTGRNYGYTFGSGTRLTVV.

This clone has just a few counts. This sequence joins TRBV27 and TRBJ2-7, with D uncertain. Looked up from germline, CDR1 is MNHEY and CDR2 is SMNVEV (reference sequence). The CDR3 runs 13 residues. Trimming took off 6 bases at V and 5 bases at J, with 14 bases between the two ends. CDR3 sequence: CASSRRGLHEQYF. The DNA of the CDR3 is TGTGCCAGCAGCCGCAGAGGTCTCCACGAGCAGTACTTC.

This sequence joins TRBV5-1 and TRBJ1-1, with 10 bases identical to TRBD1. The germline V gene encodes CDR1 SGHRS and CDR2 YFSETQ. Trimming took 5 bases from V and 6 from J; bases not matched to a gene: 7. The CDR3 has 14 residues. CDR3 sequence (DNA): TGCGCCAGCAGTTCGGGACAGGGGAGCGCTGAAGCTTTCTTT. Its protein is CASSSGQGSAEAFF.

This chain uses TRBV6-5 with TRBJ2-5; D unresolved. In germline, CDR1 is MNHEY, CDR2 SVGAGI. This CDR3 spans 10 amino acids. V was cut by 6 bases and J by 4 bases, with 3 bases left in between. CDR3 coding DNA: TGTGCCAGCAGCAGAGAGACCCAGTACTTC. Its translation: CASSRETQYF.

The V gene is TRBV30, the J gene TRBJ1-2; D remains unclear. This CDR3 is built from 13 residues. Germline V gives CDR1 GTSNPN, CDR2 SVGIG (reference sequence). V shed 2 bases and J shed 4 bases, with 11 bases lying between them. CDR3 nucleotide sequence: TGTGCCTGGAGTAGTGACTCCTTCTATGGCTACACCTTC. It specifies CAWSSDSFYGYTF. Looking up the rest from reference TRBV30 and TRBJ1-2 gives the full variable domain: SQTIHQWPATLVQPVGSPLSLECTVEGTSNPNLYWYRQAAGRGLQLLFYSVGIGQISSEVPQNLSASRPQDRQFILSSKKLLLSDSGFYLCAWSSDSFYGYTFGSGTRLTVV.

In regard to this clone: Within the sample, other DNA sequences also encode this same CDR3. In DNA form, the CDR3 reads TGTGCCAGCAGTTTATCGTGGGGGGGCGATGAGCAGTTCTTC. Protein sequence: CASSLSWGGDEQFF. The chain employs TRBV27 and TRBJ2-1; maybe TRBD2 (7 bases). Germline V gives CDR1 MNHEY, CDR2 SMNVEV (reference sequence). CDR3 length equals 14 residues. V lost 0 bases, J lost 8 bases, and 11 bases lay in between.